This is a list of T cell receptor beta chains from one sample in a study of T cells of healthy individuals. TCRdb analysed the 5' RACE reads with MiXCR anew, one entry per CDR3 protein. The sample shows around 100,000 distinct CDR3 sequences, 17% of them seen only once. The source is a human donor in good health. Each CDR3 is given with its conserved first and last residue. A D gene is named only where the DNA matches it firmly. Clone size is not always given. Where it is, it says once, few, many or a class for expanded clones.

D	J	V	size	CDR3	DNA
TRBD2	TRBJ2-5	TRBV7-9	NA	CASSLIPSGSLYQETQYF	TGTGCCAGCAGCTTAATTCCTAGCGGGAGTTTGTACCAAGAGACCCAGTACTTC
NA	TRBJ2-7	TRBV28	NA	CASSRPRLRSYEQYF	TGTGCCAGCAGTAGACCCAGGTTGAGGTCCTACGAGCAGTACTTC
TRBD1	TRBJ1-1	TRBV18	many	CASSPRTGSLMNTEAFF	TGTGCCAGCTCACCACGGACAGGGTCACTAATGAACACTGAAGCTTTCTTT
NA	TRBJ2-7	TRBV6-5	few	CASHQSSYEQYF	TGTGCCAGTCACCAGAGCTCCTACGAGCAGTACTTC
TRBD2	TRBJ2-5	TRBV6-2/TRBV6-3	NA	CASSSLAGEETQYF	TGTGCCAGCAGTTCCTTAGCGGGCGAAGAGACCCAGTACTTC
TRBD1	TRBJ2-2	TRBV7-8	NA	CASTQSPGTGDAGELFF	TGTGCCAGCACCCAAAGCCCCGGGACAGGGGATGCCGGGGAGCTGTTTTTT
TRBD1	TRBJ2-4	TRBV3-1	few	CASSPTGGIQYF	TGTGCCAGCAGCCCGACAGGGGGGATTCAGTACTTC
TRBD1	TRBJ1-1	TRBV20-1	many	CSAQGQGAGAFF	TGCAGTGCTCAGGGACAGGGGGCTGGAGCTTTCTTT
NA	TRBJ2-3	TRBV20-1	few	CSARDLGSTDTQYF	TGCAGTGCTAGAGATCTGGGTAGCACAGATACGCAGTATTTT
TRBD1	TRBJ2-2	TRBV6-2/TRBV6-3	once	CASSWGQGFYGELFF	TGTGCCAGCAGTTGGGGACAGGGGTTCTACGGGGAGCTGTTTTTT
NA	TRBJ2-4	TRBV4-1	NA	CATSSFEGAKNIQYF	TGCGCCACCAGCAGCTTTGAGGGAGCCAAAAACATTCAGTACTTC
NA	TRBJ2-3	TRBV15	many	CATSRGGIGTDTQYF	TGTGCCACCAGCAGAGGAGGGATTGGGACAGATACGCAGTATTTT
NA	TRBJ2-1	TRBV7-9	NA	CASSQSTNEQFF	TGTGCCAGCAGCCAGAGTACTAATGAGCAGTTCTTC
NA	TRBJ1-1	TRBV10-3	few	CATWASLNTEAFF	TGTGCCACCTGGGCTTCATTGAACACTGAAGCTTTCTTT
TRBD2	TRBJ2-3	TRBV28	few	CASSTRTSGLADTQYF	TGTGCCAGCAGTACCCGGACTAGTGGCTTAGCAGATACGCAGTATTTT
TRBD2	TRBJ2-3	TRBV5-1	NA	CASSLGLAGFSDTQYF	TGCGCCAGCAGCTTGGGACTAGCGGGGTTTTCAGATACGCAGTATTTT
NA	TRBJ1-3	TRBV7-9	once	CASSLGQGGNTIYF	TGTGCCAGCAGCTTAGGCCAGGGTGGAAACACCATATATTTT
TRBD2	TRBJ2-5	TRBV6-6	once	CASSIGTSGREKTQYF	TGTGCCAGCAGTATCGGGACTAGCGGGAGGGAGAAGACCCAGTACTTC
NA	TRBJ1-5	TRBV18	many	CASSPTSDYQPQHF	TGTGCCAGCTCACCGACAAGTGATTATCAGCCCCAGCATTTT
TRBD1	TRBJ1-1	TRBV6-1	NA	CASGGRGRGTEAFF	TGTGCCAGCGGAGGCAGGGGGCGAGGGACTGAAGCTTTCTTT
NA	TRBJ1-1	TRBV7-7	many	CASSLTKNTEAFF	TGTGCTAGCAGCCTGACCAAGAACACTGAAGCTTTCTTT
NA	TRBJ2-3	TRBV19	many	CASSSGSRDTGTQYF	TGTGCCAGTAGTAGTGGATCAAGAGATACCGGAACGCAGTATTTT
TRBD1	TRBJ2-7	TRBV20-1	NA	CSAAHDRGDEQYF	TGCAGTGCTGCCCATGACAGGGGCGACGAGCAGTACTTC
TRBD1	TRBJ1-6	TRBV6-6	NA	CASRPGTGSNNSPLHF	TGTGCCAGCCGCCCCGGGACAGGGAGCAATAATTCACCCCTCCACTTT
NA	TRBJ2-5	TRBV15	few	CATSRDLTETQYF	TGTGCCACCAGCAGAGATCTTACGGAGACCCAGTACTTC
NA	TRBJ2-3	TRBV11-1	few	CASRSDGDTQYF	TGTGCCAGCCGGTCGGACGGAGATACGCAGTATTTT
NA	TRBJ2-5	TRBV29-1	NA	CSVVGLQETQYF	TGCAGCGTTGTCGGCTTGCAAGAGACCCAGTACTTC
NA	TRBJ1-5	TRBV4-1	few	CASSQVVSGVNQPQHF	TGCGCCAGCAGCCAAGTAGTTTCGGGGGTCAATCAGCCCCAGCATTTT
TRBD1	TRBJ2-1	TRBV5-5	many	CASSPGQGNEQFF	TGTGCCAGCAGCCCGGGACAGGGCAATGAGCAGTTCTTC
TRBD1	TRBJ1-4	TRBV29-1	NA	CSVRQGRGEKLFF	TGCAGCGTGAGACAGGGGCGGGGGGAAAAACTGTTTTTT
TRBD2	TRBJ2-1	TRBV20-1	many	CSANSRASGLGEQFF	TGCAGTGCTAATTCCCGGGCTAGCGGATTAGGTGAGCAGTTCTTC
NA	TRBJ1-5	TRBV5-1	few	CASSSLGGQPQHF	TGCGCCAGCAGCTCCCTTGGCGGGCAGCCCCAGCATTTT
NA	TRBJ2-3	TRBV6-5	few	CASSTRQVAESTDTQYF	TGTGCCAGCAGTACCCGACAGGTAGCGGAGTCGACAGATACGCAGTATTTT
NA	TRBJ2-1	TRBV15	few	CATSRDSGVYNEQFF	TGTGCCACCAGCAGAGATTCCGGGGTTTACAATGAGCAGTTCTTC
TRBD2	TRBJ2-7	TRBV6-2/TRBV6-3	NA	CASVGTSGSYEQYF	TGTGCCAGCGTCGGGACTAGCGGGAGCTACGAGCAGTACTTC
NA	TRBJ1-2	TRBV6-2/TRBV6-3	few	CASSYWAYGYTF	TGTGCCAGCAGTTATTGGGCGTATGGCTACACCTTC
NA	TRBJ2-7	TRBV28	NA	CASSPSGLPGAREQYF	TGTGCCAGCAGTCCCTCGGGCCTGCCTGGTGCGCGCGAGCAGTACTTC
TRBD2	TRBJ2-7	TRBV19	many	CASSPTPRGGRSYEQYF	TGTGCCAGTAGTCCGACCCCTCGGGGGGGGAGAAGCTACGAGCAGTACTTC
NA	TRBJ1-6	TRBV20-1	few	CSAPNGQSSYNSPLHF	TGCAGTGCTCCCAACGGACAGAGCTCCTATAATTCACCCCTCCACTTT
NA	TRBJ1-1	TRBV6-2/TRBV6-3	many	CASSRQMNTEAFF	TGTGCCAGCAGCCGGCAGATGAACACTGAAGCTTTCTTT
NA	TRBJ2-5	TRBV29-1	few	CSVVEGGEETQYF	TGCAGCGTTGTTGAGGGGGGGGAAGAGACCCAGTACTTC
TRBD1	TRBJ2-1	TRBV6-5	many	CASRDRRNEQFF	TGTGCCAGCAGGGACAGGAGAAATGAGCAGTTCTTC
NA	TRBJ1-2	TRBV24-1	many	CATSDTFGSSYGYTF	TGTGCCACCAGTGATACTTTCGGGAGTTCCTATGGCTACACCTTC
TRBD1	TRBJ2-2	TRBV24-1	NA	CATSDLQGDTGELFF	TGTGCCACCAGTGATCTACAGGGGGACACCGGGGAGCTGTTTTTT
NA	TRBJ2-3	TRBV18	few	CASSPPARSTDTQYF	TGTGCCAGCTCACCACCGGCACGGAGCACAGATACGCAGTATTTT